Each of the 20 T cell receptor beta chains below was sequenced from the same sample in a study of cytomegalovirus exposure and HLA in healthy donors. Primers included in the PCR were 60 Vbeta and 13 Jbeta primers. Here immunoSEQ multiplex PCR was the method, and the copy in TCRdb shows in-frame clones only, minus some. The sample yields roughly 100,000 clones, 75% seen once. Sequencing input: PBMCs. The receptors shown here come from a male donor in good health and CMV-seropositive.

This clone has a handful of counts. The chain combines TRBV9 with TRBJ2-1, with 10 nucleotides matching TRBD2. Germline values: CDR1 SGDLS, CDR2 YYNGEE. The V gene end was trimmed by 4 bases and the J gene end by 8 bases; junction bases not matched to a gene: 6. CDR3 length: 14 residues. The DNA for the CDR3 is TGTGCCAGCAGCTCAAGCGGGGGGGTCGATGAGCAGTTCTTC. It specifies CASSSSGGVDEQFF. Supplemented by reference TRBV9 and TRBJ2-1, the full variable domain reads DSGVTQTPKHLITATGQRVTLRCSPRSGDLSVYWYQQSLDQGLQFLIQYYNGEERAKGNILERFSAQQFPDLHSELNLSSLELGDSALYFCASSSSGGVDEQFFGPGTRLTVL.

The chain couples TRBV30 to TRBJ2-2; 11 bases are a match to TRBD2. Per germline, CDR1 GTSNPN and CDR2 SVGIG (reference sequence). The CDR3 extends over 17 amino acids. After removal of 2 bases from V and 4 bases from J, the junction contained 9 bases not matched to a gene. The CDR3 here is CAWSKTWTSGPTGELFF. The CDR3 nucleotides are TGTGCCTGGAGTAAAACCTGGACTAGCGGGCCCACCGGGGAGCTGTTTTTT.

The chain employs TRBV18 and TRBJ1-5; maybe TRBD1 (5 bases). Germline loops: CDR1 KGHSH, CDR2 LQKENI. Trimming removed 2 bases from V and 3 bases from J, with 14 bases in between. CDR3 length: 16 residues. CDR3 nucleotides: TGTGCCAGCTCACCATCCTTACAGGCCTCCAATCAGCCCCAGCATTTT. It translates to CASSPSLQASNQPQHF.

The chain is built from TRBV4-1 and TRBJ2-7; 10 bases are shared with TRBD2. Germline CDR1 and CDR2: MGHRA and YSYEKL. The CDR3 consists of 17 residues. The V and J ends lost 1 base and 7 bases, in that order; junction bases with no gene match: 13. CDR3 DNA: TGCGCCAGCAGCCAAGTTATGAAAGCGGGGGGGCCGGGGGAGCAGTACTTC. This codes for CASSQVMKAGGPGEQYF.

This clone has just one count. V gene TRBV29-1 combines with J gene TRBJ1-5; 8 bases map to TRBD1. The J segment lost 5 bases and the V segment lost 6 bases, leaving 9 bases of the junction unmatched. Germline CDR1 is SQVTM and CDR2 is ANQGSEA. This CDR3 is built from 14 residues. In DNA, the CDR3 is TGCAGCGTCCCCGGACAGGGCATCGATCAGCCCCAGCATTTT. Translation: CSVPGQGIDQPQHF.

The V and J genes are TRBV6-6 and TRBJ1-3, with 8 bases that match TRBD1. Losses at the gene ends were 5 bases for V and 2 bases for J; bases not matched to a gene: 2. Germline CDR1 reads MNHNY; CDR2 reads SVGAGI (reference sequence). The CDR3 is made up of 14 amino acids. The CDR3 DNA reads TGTGCCAGCAGTCCGGACAGGGCTGGAAACACCATATATTTT. Protein sequence: CASSPDRAGNTIYF.

This clone came up once. The V gene is TRBV4-2, the J gene TRBJ1-6; perhaps TRBD1 as D (5 bases). Germline assignment: CDR1 LGHNA and CDR2 YNFKEQ. Trimming cost V 2 bases and J 10 bases, with 15 bases left between them. CDR3 size: 15 residues. This CDR3 reads CASSQSNRQNSPLHF. The CDR3 bases are TGTGCCAGCAGCCAATCGAACAGGCAAAACTCACCCCTCCACTTT.

A remark on this clone: The germline gene is not matched at one end of the junction; a read error may be the cause. The chain is built from TRBV7-2 and TRBJ1-4; D gene uncertain. The germline V gene has CDR1 SGHTA and CDR2 FQGNSA. The CDR3 loop spans 15 amino acids. CDR3 bases: TGTGCCAGCAGCCTAGCTGCAGGAACTAATGAAAAACTGTTTTTT. Protein: CASSLAAGTNEKLFF.

V and J are TRBV5-1 and TRBJ2-7, with 8 bases lining up with TRBD2. V trimming: 3 bases; J trimming: 4 bases; junction bases outside the gene matches: 15. CDR1 is SGHRS and CDR2 is YFSETQ in the germline V gene. The CDR3 has 17 residues. The CDR3 bases are TGCGCCAGCAGCTCCCTGGTCGGGGGTAGCGGGATATACGAGCAGTACTTC. It encodes CASSSLVGGSGIYEQYF.

Note on this clone: The sample carries other DNA sequences with the same CDR3. J is TRBJ1-5 and V is TRBV7-9; D possibly corresponds to TRBD1 (6 bases). The CDR3 spans 15 residues. The germline V gene has CDR1 SEHNR and CDR2 FQNEAQ (reference sequence). V lost 2 bases and J lost 6, with 14 bases in between. In nucleotides, the CDR3 is TGTGCCAGCAGCTTAACCGGACAAGGGGGTCAGCCCCAGCATTTT. Its protein product is CASSLTGQGGQPQHF. Full variable domain (missing parts from reference TRBV7-9 and TRBJ1-5): DTGVSQNPRHKITKRGQNVTFRCDPISEHNRLYWYRQTLGQGPEFLTYFQNEAQLEKSRLLSDRFSAERPKGSFSTLEIQRTEQGDSAMYLCASSLTGQGGQPQHFGDGTRLSIL.

This clone was observed a few times. The junction departs from the called germline gene at one end, perhaps through a read error. The chain is built from TRBV2 and TRBJ1-4; D unclear. The CDR3 length is 15 residues. CDR1 is SNHLY, CDR2 FYNNEI, per germline. The CDR3 coding sequence is TGTGCCAGCAGTGAGGAGGGTACGACTACTGAAAAACTGTTTTTT. Protein: CASSEEGTTTEKLFF.

In DNA form, the CDR3 reads TGTGCCAGCAGGCACCGCCGTGGCCCCGGGGAGCTGTTTTTT. Translated: CASRHRRGPGELFF. This rearrangement joins TRBV27 to TRBJ2-2; unclear D gene. Looked up from germline, CDR1 is MNHEY and CDR2 is SMNVEV (reference sequence). V was trimmed by 6 bases and J by 6 bases, leaving 14 bases between them. The CDR3 runs 14 residues.

The V call is TRBV27, the J call TRBJ2-2; D ambiguous. The V gene's germline CDR1 is MNHEY and CDR2 SMNVEV (reference sequence). This CDR3 region has 14 residues. Trimming left V 3 bases short and J 3 bases short, with 8 bases between. Here the CDR3 reads CASSLAPHTGELFF. CDR3 in DNA: TGTGCCAGCAGTTTGGCCCCCCACACCGGGGAGCTGTTTTTT.

The chain is built from TRBV4-3 and TRBJ1-1; D is possibly TRBD1 (5 bases). The germline V and J ends were trimmed by 3 bases and 10 bases, with 24 bases remaining between them. This CDR3 region has 16 residues. Per the germline V gene, CDR1 is LGHNA and CDR2 is YSLEER. The CDR3 nucleotides are TGCGCCAGCAGCCATTCGGACGGGGGAACGGGATTTGGAGCTTTCTTT. Translated: CASSHSDGGTGFGAFF.

There are a few counts of this clone. V gene TRBV7-2 combines with J gene TRBJ2-3; D is ambiguous. The germline gives CDR1 SGHTA, CDR2 FQGNSA. Between the trimmed V and J ends, which lost 2 bases and 2 bases, there was a span of 2 bases. The CDR3 length is 12 residues. This CDR3 reads CASSLYTDTQYF. The CDR3 DNA reads as TGTGCCAGCAGCTTATACACAGATACGCAGTATTTT. The full variable domain, with the rest looked up from reference TRBV7-2 and TRBJ2-3, is GAGVSQSPSNKVTEKGKDVELRCDPISGHTALYWYRQSLGQGLEFLIYFQGNSAPDKSGLPSDRFSAERTGGSVSTLTIQRTQQEDSAVYLCASSLYTDTQYFGPGTRLTVL.

This sequence joins TRBV29-1 and TRBJ1-2, with D tentatively TRBD1 (6 bases). The germline gives CDR1 SQVTM, CDR2 ANQGSEA. The CDR3 is 13 residues long. Trimming stripped 0 bases from V and 7 bases from J, with 12 bases between. The CDR3 protein is CSVEDSRGSGYTF. CDR3 bases: TGCAGCGTTGAAGATTCAAGGGGGAGTGGCTACACCTTC.

The chain recombines TRBV16 with TRBJ2-1, with a weak D call TRBD1 (5 bases). Germline loops: CDR1 KGHSY, CDR2 FQNENV. The ends were cut back, 3 bases at V and 7 bases at J, with 16 bases in the middle. CDR3 length: 15 amino acids. CDR3 sequence: CASSQWGPVSNEQFF. In nucleotides, the CDR3 is TGTGCCAGCAGCCAGTGGGGCCCGGTCTCGAATGAGCAGTTCTTC.

This chain uses TRBV15 with TRBJ2-7; D gene unclear. There are 14 residues in the CDR3. Looked up from germline, CDR1 is LNHNV and CDR2 is YYDKDF (reference sequence). V lost 0 bases, J lost 4 bases, and 10 bases lay in between. CDR3 sequence (DNA): TGTGCCACCAGCAGAGATCTGCCGGGTTACGAGCAGTACTTC. Translating gives CATSRDLPGYEQYF.

This clone showed up just once. This CDR3 is CASSPQGGPYEQYF. The CDR3 region has the DNA TGTGCCAGCAGCCCCCAGGGGGGTCCCTACGAGCAGTACTTC. The chain has TRBV7-9 and TRBJ2-7; a possible D gene is TRBD1 (7 bases). The CDR3 consists of 14 residues. From germline, CDR1 is SEHNR and CDR2 FQNEAQ (reference sequence). V gave up 5 bases and J gave up 2 bases, with 13 bases separating them.

V is TRBV2 and J is TRBJ2-3; no firm D call. Trimming cost V 6 bases and J 4 bases, with 17 bases left between them. Germline V gene sequence: CDR1 SNHLY, CDR2 FYNNEI. The CDR3 spans 15 residues. CDR3 sequence: CASSVAESLADTQYF. The CDR3 coding sequence is TGTGCCAGCAGCGTCGCGGAGTCTCTAGCAGATACGCAGTATTTT. Full variable domain (rest looked up from reference TRBV2 and TRBJ2-3): EPEVTQTPSHQVTQMGQEVILRCVPISNHLYFYWYRQILGQKVEFLVSFYNNEISEKSEIFDDQFSVERPDGSNFTLKIRSTKLEDSAMYFCASSVAESLADTQYFGPGTRLTVL.